The rows below give T cell receptor beta chains drawn from one sample of a study of CD8+ T cells in alopecia areata. The protocol was immunoSEQ multiplex PCR, while the TCRdb copy is restricted to in-frame clones and leaves out a portion. The table lists over 200,000 clones, approximately 61% of them singletons. The specimen comprised CD4+ T cells sorted from blood, sampled at week 0. Receptors were obtained from a human donor with alopecia areata. Each CDR3 is given with its conserved first and last residue. D genes are given only for firm matches. Where a row states a size, it is once, few, many or the class of an expanded clone; other rows omit it.

D gene,J gene,clone size,CDR3 length,V gene,CDR3 protein,CDR3 DNA
.,TRBJ2-3,once,13,TRBV13,CASSPQPKDTQYF,TGTGCCAGCAGCCCACAACCTAAAGATACGCAGTATTTT
.,TRBJ1-2,.,15,TRBV14,CASSQIQGRLGGYTF,TGTGCCAGCAGCCAAATTCAGGGGCGCTTAGGAGGCTACACCTTC
.,TRBJ2-6,.,13,TRBV29-1,CSVGTSGANVLTF,TGCAGCGTTGGGACCTCTGGGGCCAACGTCCTGACTTTC
.,TRBJ2-7,.,13,TRBV5-8,CASSLAEGYEQYF,TGTGCCAGCAGCTTGGCCGAGGGATACGAGCAGTACTTC
.,TRBJ1-6,.,13,TRBV18,CASSPGHNSPLHF,TGTGCCAGCTCACCAGGGCACAATTCACCCCTCCACTTT
TRBD1,TRBJ1-1,.,11,TRBV10-3,CAAQGATEAFF,TGTGCCGCCCAGGGGGCCACTGAAGCTTTCTTT
.,TRBJ1-2,.,14,TRBV29-1,CSVGGLVTNYGYTF,TGCAGCGTGGGGGGGCTAGTCACCAACTATGGCTACACCTTC
.,TRBJ2-1,few,15,TRBV9,CASSVSGQIYNEQFF,TGTGCCAGCAGCGTAAGCGGACAGATCTACAATGAGCAGTTCTTC
TRBD1,TRBJ1-5,.,15,TRBV30,CAWSTGTVTYQPQHF,TGTGCCTGGAGTACAGGGACAGTAACGTATCAGCCCCAGCATTTT
.,TRBJ2-3,few,14,TRBV7-9,CASSRLGATDTQYF,TGTGCCAGCAGCCGCCTCGGGGCCACAGATACGCAGTATTTT
TRBD1,TRBJ1-6,.,14,TRBV30,CAWTGGGINSPLHF,TGTGCCTGGACAGGGGGAGGCATTAATTCACCCCTCCACTTT
.,TRBJ2-3,.,14,TRBV5-1,CASSLVSGTDTQYF,TGCGCCAGCAGCTTGGTTTCCGGCACAGATACGCAGTATTTT
.,TRBJ1-5,.,15,TRBV2,CASRLAGISNQPQHF,TGTGCCAGCAGATTGGCGGGAATTAGCAATCAGCCCCAGCATTTT